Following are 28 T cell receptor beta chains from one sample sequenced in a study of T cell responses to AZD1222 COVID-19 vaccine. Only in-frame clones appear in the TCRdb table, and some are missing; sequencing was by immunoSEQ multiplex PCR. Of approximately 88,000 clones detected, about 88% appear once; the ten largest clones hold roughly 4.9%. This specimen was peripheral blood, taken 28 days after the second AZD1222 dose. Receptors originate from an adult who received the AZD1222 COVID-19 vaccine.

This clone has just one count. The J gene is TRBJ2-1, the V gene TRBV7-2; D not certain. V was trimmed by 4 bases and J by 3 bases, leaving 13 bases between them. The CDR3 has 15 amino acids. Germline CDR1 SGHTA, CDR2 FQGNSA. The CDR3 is CASSSSRFNYNEQFF. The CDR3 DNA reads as TGTGCCAGCAGCTCCTCCCGGTTCAACTACAATGAGCAGTTCTTC.

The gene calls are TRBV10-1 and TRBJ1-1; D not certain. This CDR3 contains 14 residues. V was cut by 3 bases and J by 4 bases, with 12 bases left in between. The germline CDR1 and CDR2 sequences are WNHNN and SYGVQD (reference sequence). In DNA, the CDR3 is TGCGCCAGCAGTGAACACCAAGCCGGCACTGAAGCTTTCTTT. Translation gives CASSEHQAGTEAFF.

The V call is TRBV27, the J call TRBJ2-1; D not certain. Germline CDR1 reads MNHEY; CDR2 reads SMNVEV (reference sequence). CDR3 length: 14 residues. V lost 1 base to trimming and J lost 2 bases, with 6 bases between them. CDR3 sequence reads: CASSLLGTYNEQFF. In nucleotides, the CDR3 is TGTGCCAGCAGTTTATTGGGAACCTACAATGAGCAGTTCTTC.

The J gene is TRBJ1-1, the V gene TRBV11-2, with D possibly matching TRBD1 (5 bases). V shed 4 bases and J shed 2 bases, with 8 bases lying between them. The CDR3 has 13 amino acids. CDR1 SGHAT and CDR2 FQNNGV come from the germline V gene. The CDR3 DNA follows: TGTGCCAGCAGCTCCAGGGTAAACACTGAAGCTTTCTTT. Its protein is CASSSRVNTEAFF.

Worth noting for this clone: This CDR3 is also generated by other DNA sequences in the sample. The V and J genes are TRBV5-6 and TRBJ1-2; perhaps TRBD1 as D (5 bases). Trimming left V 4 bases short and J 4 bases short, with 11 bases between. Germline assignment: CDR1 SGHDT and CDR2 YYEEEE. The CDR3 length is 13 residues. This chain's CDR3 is CASSPGTAYGYTF. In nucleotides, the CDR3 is TGTGCCAGCAGCCCTGGGACGGCCTATGGCTACACCTTC.

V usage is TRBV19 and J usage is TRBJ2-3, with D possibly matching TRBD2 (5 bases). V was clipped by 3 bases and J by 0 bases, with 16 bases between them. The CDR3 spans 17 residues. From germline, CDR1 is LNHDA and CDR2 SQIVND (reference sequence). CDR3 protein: CASSMRVSAPSTDTQYF. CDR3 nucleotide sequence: TGTGCCAGTAGTATGAGGGTCTCGGCCCCTAGCACAGATACGCAGTATTTT.

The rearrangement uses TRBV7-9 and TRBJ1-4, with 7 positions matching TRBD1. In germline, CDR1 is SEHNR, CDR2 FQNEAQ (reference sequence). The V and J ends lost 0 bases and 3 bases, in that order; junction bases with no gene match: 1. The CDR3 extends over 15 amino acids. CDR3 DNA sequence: TGTGCCAGCAGCTTAGCGGGACAGCCTAATGAAAAACTGTTTTTT. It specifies CASSLAGQPNEKLFF. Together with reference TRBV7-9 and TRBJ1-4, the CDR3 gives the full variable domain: DTGVSQNPRHKITKRGQNVTFRCDPISEHNRLYWYRQTLGQGPEFLTYFQNEAQLEKSRLLSDRFSAERPKGSFSTLEIQRTEQGDSAMYLCASSLAGQPNEKLFFGSGTQLSVL.

CDR3: CASSPRAASTSYNEQFF. In nucleotides, the CDR3 is TGTGCCAGCAGCCCCCGGGCAGCTTCGACCTCCTACAATGAGCAGTTCTTC. The chain links TRBV3-1 (or the pseudogene TRBV3-2) to TRBJ2-1; no definite D call. The CDR3 is 17 amino acids. Germline CDR1 and CDR2: LGHDT and YNNKEL (reference sequence). Deletions cut 4 bases from V and 0 bases from J, with 16 bases between.

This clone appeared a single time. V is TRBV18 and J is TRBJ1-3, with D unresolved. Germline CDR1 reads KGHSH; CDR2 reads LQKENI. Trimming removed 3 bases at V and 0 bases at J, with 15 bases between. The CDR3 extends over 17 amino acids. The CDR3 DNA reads TGTGCCAGCTCACCCTCTGAGGCAGAGAGCTCTGGAAACACCATATATTTT. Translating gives CASSPSEAESSGNTIYF.

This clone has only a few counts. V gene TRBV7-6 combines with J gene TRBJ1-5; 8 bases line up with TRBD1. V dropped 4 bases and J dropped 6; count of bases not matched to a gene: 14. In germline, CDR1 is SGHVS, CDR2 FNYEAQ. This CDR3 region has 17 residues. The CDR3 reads CASSSEAGGTLSQPQHF. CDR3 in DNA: TGTGCCAGCAGCTCCGAGGCAGGGGGCACATTGAGTCAGCCCCAGCATTTT.

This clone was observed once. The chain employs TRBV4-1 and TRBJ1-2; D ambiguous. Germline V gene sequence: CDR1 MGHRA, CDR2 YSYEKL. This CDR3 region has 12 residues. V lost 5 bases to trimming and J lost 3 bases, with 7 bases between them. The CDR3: CASSDGYYGYTF. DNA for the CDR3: TGCGCCAGCAGCGACGGATACTATGGCTACACCTTC.

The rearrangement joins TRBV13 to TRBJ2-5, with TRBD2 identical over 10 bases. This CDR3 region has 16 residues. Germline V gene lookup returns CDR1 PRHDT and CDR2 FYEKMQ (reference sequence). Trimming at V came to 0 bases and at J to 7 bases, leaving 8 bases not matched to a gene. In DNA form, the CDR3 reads TGTGCCAGCAGCTTAGGTGGGACTAGCGTTAAAGGGACCCAGTACTTC. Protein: CASSLGGTSVKGTQYF.

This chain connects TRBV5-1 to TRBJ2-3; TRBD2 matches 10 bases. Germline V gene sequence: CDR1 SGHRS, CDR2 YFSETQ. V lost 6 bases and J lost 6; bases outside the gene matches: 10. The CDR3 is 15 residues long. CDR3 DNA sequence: TGCGCCAGCACAACCCTAGCGGGGGCGGTGGATACGCAGTATTTT. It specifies CASTTLAGAVDTQYF. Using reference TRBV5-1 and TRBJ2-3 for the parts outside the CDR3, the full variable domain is KAGVTQTPRYLIKTRGQQVTLSCSPISGHRSVSWYQQTPGQGLQFLFEYFSETQRNKGNFPGRFSGRQFSNSRSEMNVSTLELGDSALYLCASTTLAGAVDTQYFGPGTRLTVL.

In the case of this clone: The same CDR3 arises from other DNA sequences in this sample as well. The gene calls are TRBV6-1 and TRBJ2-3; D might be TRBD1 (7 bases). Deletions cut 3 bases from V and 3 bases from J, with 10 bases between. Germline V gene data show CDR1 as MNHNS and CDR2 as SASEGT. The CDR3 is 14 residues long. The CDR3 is CASSEAGGTDTQYF. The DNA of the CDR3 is TGTGCCAGCAGTGAGGCAGGGGGGACAGATACGCAGTATTTT.

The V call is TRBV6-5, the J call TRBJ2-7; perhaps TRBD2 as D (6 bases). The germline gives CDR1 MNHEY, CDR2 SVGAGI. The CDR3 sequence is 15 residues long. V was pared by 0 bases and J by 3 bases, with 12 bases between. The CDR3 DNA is TGTGCCAGCAGTTACTCAACCGGGGGAGGCTACGAGCAGTACTTC. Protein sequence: CASSYSTGGGYEQYF.

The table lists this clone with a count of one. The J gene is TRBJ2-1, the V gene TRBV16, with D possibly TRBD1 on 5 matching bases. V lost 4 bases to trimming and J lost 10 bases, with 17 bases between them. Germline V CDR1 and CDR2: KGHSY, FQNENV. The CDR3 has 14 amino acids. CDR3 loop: CASSPVRGTVEQFF. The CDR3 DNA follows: TGTGCCAGCAGCCCGGTTAGGGGAACCGTGGAGCAGTTCTTC.

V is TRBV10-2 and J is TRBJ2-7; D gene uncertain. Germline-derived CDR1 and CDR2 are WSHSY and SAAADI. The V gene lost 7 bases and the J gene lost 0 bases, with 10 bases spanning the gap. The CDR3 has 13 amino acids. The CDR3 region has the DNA TGCGCCAGCACCGCCCTCCACTCCTACGAGCAGTACTTC. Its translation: CASTALHSYEQYF.

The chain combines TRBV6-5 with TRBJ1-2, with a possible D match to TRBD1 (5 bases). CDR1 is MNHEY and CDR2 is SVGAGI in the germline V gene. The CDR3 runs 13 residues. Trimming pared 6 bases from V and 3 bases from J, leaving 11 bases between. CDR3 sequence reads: CASRTGTDYGYTF. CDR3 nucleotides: TGTGCCAGCAGGACCGGGACGGACTATGGCTACACCTTC.

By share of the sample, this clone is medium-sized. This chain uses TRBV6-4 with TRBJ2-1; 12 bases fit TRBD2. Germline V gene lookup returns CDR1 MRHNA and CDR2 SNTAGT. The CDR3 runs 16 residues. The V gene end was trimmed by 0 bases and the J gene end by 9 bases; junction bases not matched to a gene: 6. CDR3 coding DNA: TGTGCCAGCAGTGACTCCCTAGCGGGGGGGCCGGGTGAGCAGTTCTTC. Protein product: CASSDSLAGGPGEQFF.

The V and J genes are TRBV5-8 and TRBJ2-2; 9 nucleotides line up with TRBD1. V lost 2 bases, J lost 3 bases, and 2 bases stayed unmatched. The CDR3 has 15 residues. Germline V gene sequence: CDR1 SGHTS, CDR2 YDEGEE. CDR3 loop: CASSFGDRDTGELFF. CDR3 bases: TGTGCCAGCAGCTTCGGGGACAGGGACACCGGGGAGCTGTTTTTT.

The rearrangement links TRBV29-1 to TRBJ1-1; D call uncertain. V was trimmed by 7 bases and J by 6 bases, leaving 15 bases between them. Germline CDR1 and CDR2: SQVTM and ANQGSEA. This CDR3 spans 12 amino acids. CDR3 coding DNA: TGCAGCGGTGGACGTGGAGACTCTGAAGCTTTCTTT. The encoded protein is CSGGRGDSEAFF.

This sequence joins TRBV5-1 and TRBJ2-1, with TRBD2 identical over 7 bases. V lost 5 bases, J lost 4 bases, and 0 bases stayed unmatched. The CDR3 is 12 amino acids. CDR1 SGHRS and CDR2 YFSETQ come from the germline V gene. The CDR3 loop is CASRLAYNEQFF. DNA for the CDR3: TGCGCCAGCAGACTAGCGTACAATGAGCAGTTCTTC. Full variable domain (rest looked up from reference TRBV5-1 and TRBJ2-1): KAGVTQTPRYLIKTRGQQVTLSCSPISGHRSVSWYQQTPGQGLQFLFEYFSETQRNKGNFPGRFSGRQFSNSRSEMNVSTLELGDSALYLCASRLAYNEQFFGPGTRLTVL.

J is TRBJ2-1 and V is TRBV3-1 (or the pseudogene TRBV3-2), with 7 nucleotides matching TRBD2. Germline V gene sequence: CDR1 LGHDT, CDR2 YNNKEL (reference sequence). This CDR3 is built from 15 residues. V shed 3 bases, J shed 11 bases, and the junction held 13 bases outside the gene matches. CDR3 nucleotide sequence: TGTGCCAGCAGCCAGGACCTCGGGGAGGGGAGTAAGCAGTTCTTC. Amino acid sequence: CASSQDLGEGSKQFF.

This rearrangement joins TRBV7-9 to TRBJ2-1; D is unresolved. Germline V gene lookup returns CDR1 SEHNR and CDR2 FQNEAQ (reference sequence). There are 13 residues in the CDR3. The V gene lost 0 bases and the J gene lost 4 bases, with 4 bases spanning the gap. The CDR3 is CASSLALYNEQFF. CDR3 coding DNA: TGTGCCAGCAGCTTAGCGTTATACAATGAGCAGTTCTTC.

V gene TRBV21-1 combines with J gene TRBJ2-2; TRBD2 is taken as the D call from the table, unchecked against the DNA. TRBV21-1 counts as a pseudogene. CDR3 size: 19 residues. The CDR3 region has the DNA TGTGCCAGCAGCAACGAGGCGGTAGCGGGGGGCAGGGGCACCGGGGAGCTGTTTTTT. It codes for CASSNEAVAGGRGTGELFF.

This CDR3 reads CASSDQLGTTETQYF. The CDR3 region has the DNA TGTGCCAGCAGTGACCAACTAGGGACAACAGAGACCCAGTACTTC. The chain joins TRBV6-1 to TRBJ2-5; possible D gene TRBD1, 6 bases. Trimming stripped 3 bases from V and 4 bases from J, with 15 bases between. The CDR3 sequence is 15 residues long. Germline-derived CDR1 and CDR2 are MNHNS and SASEGT.

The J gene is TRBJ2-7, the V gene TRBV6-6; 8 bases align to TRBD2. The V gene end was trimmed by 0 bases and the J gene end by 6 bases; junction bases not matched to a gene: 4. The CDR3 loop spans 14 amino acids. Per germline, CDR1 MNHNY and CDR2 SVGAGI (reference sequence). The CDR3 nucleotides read TGTGCCAGCAGTTACTCGAGCGGGGGCGCCGAGCAGTACTTC. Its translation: CASSYSSGGAEQYF.

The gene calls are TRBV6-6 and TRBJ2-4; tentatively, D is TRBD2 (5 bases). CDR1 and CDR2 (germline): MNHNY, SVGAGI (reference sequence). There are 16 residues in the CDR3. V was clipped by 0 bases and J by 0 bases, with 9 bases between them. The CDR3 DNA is TGTGCCAGCAGTTACTCGTCGGGGTTAGCCAAAAACATTCAGTACTTC. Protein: CASSYSSGLAKNIQYF.